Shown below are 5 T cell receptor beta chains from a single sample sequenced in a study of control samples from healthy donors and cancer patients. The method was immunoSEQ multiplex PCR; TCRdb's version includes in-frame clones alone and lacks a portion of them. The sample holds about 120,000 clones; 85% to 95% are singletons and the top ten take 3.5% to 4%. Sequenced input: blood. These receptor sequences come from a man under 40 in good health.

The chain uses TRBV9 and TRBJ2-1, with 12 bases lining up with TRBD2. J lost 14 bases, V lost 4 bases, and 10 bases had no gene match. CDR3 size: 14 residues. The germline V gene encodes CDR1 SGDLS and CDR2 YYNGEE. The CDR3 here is CASSLTTSGGLKFF. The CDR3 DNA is TGTGCCAGCAGCCTAACGACTAGCGGGGGCTTAAAGTTCTTC.

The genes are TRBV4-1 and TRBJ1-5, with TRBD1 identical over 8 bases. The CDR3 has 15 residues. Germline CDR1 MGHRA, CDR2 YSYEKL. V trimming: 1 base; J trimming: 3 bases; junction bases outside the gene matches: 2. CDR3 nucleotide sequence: TGCGCCAGCAGCCAAGGGCAGGGGGCCAATCAGCCCCAGCATTTT. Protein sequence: CASSQGQGANQPQHF.

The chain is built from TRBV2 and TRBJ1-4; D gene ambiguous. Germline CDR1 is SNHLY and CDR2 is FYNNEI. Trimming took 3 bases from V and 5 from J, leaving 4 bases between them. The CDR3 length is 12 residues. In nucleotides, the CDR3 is TGTGCCAGCAGTGACCAGAATGAAAAACTGTTTTTT. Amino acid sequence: CASSDQNEKLFF.

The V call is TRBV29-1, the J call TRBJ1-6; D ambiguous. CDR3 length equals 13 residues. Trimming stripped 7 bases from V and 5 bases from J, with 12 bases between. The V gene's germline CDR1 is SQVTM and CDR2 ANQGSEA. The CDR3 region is CSARYRNNSPLHF. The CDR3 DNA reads TGCAGCGCGAGGTATCGGAATAATTCACCCCTCCACTTT.

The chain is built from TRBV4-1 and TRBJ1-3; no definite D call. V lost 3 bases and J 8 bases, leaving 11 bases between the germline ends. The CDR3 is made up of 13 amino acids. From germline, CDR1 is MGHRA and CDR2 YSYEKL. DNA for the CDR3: TGCGCCAGCAGCCAGTGGAACGGGGACACCATATATTTT. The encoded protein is CASSQWNGDTIYF.